This record looks at one T cell receptor (beta chain) sequence and its context. This clone was seen only once. Its antigen is currently not known. Per-base qualities were not stored, and no clone one base away is much larger. CDR1 and CDR2 (MNHEY, SVGAGI) derive from the germline V gene. V is clipped by 6 bases and J by 4 bases, and the sequence between their germline boundaries is 18 bases long. Measured from the cysteine to the phenylalanine, the CDR3 is 15 residues long. The kept DNA is CDR3 alone, 45 bases in frame from the first base. The cohort comprised some 700 healthy bone marrow donors. At the time of sampling, all cohort members were nominally healthy, though unrecorded immune exposures were likely present. The donor tested CMV seropositive and was one of the 289 seropositive cohort members. A peripheral blood sample was collected from each donor, and TCR beta sequencing was performed on peripheral blood mononuclear cells. The Qiagen DNeasy Blood Extraction Kit was used to extract genomic DNA from the blood cell samples.

This sample is part of a study of cytomegalovirus exposure and HLA in healthy donors (dated by TCRdb to 2016 to 2017). Study-level background: According to an earlier analysis of several hundred of the donors, about 179 million T cells yielded some 110 million unique TCR beta sequences and 276 Gb of sequence data. Roughly 300 gigabases of sequencing data and roughly 80 million unique TCR sequences made up an early release that covered several hundred HLA-typed donors. Of the roughly 420 genotyped donors, 80% to 90% were placed in the genetic ancestry cluster associated with self-reported Caucasian donors. The study aimed to test whether signatures of past pathogen exposure could be identified by cataloging public T cell receptors. The T cell repertoires of some 670 subjects were profiled by immunosequencing and related to cytomegalovirus serostatus. In addition to the first cohort of 666 subjects, a separate validation cohort of 120 different subjects was used. To predict cytomegalovirus infection status, the study brought together high-throughput TCR immunosequencing, statistical association of individual TCRs with disease status, and machine learning. To study patterns of TCR occurrence, a later analysis re-analyzed previously published TCR beta repertoires from more than 550 donors and added high-resolution HLA genotyping. Rather than drawing on any new phenotypic data, the later analysis identified candidate immune exposures from TCR beta sequences and the way those sequences occurred across donors. In an earlier analysis of more than 550 of the donors, high-throughput TCR beta sequencing was used to judge whether each TCR beta V gene segment behaved as functional or pseudogenic. Alongside the repertoire data, information on donor age, sex, ethnicity and CMV serostatus was compiled. Genome-wide SNP genotypes for about 65% of the roughly 670 donors were used in a later genetic analysis, which treated that subset as a discovery cohort. All discovery cohort repertoires had been generated on a single sequencing platform. HLA typing included class I and class II loci at four-digit resolution. The number of donors typed differed by locus, with about 629-640 for A, B, C, DRB1 and DQB1, approximately 500 for DQA1, about 610 for DPA1, and some 440 for DPB1. A handful of DR-DQ haplotypes were handled as single units for association and clustering because linkage in the cohort was strong. Among about 370 genotyped donors of the cohort, an average of around 250,000 unique TCR beta nucleotide sequences was sequenced per donor, of which approximately 19% were non-productive. Study-level results and caveats: Because the 87-base-pair reads could not distinguish some IMGT-functional V segments, including TRBV6-2 and TRBV6-3, those segments were excluded. In a later analysis, most CMV-associated TCR beta chains were found to appear HLA-restricted, with HLA associations seemingly driven largely by CMV exposure. In a later analysis, several top co-occurrence clusters were reported to appear linked to parvovirus B19, influenza, CMV and Epstein-Barr virus. A cluster of highly shared sequence variants was judged likely to represent a technical artifact of the sequencing pipeline. The presence/absence analyses assumed that sequencing depth was roughly uniform across donors, and that assumption may not be true. A later analysis associated about 17,000 TCR beta sequences with specific HLA alleles at a false discovery rate of 0.05. An earlier analysis of around 600 of the donors showed that most TCR beta V segments appeared in productive rearrangements either about 87% or about 30% of the time, which broadly matched IMGT annotations. The study gave a list of 150 to 200 TCR beta chains associated with cytomegalovirus. A later analysis found that HLA-associated TCR beta chains were more clonally expanded and had lower generation probabilities than equally common non-associated chains. In this cohort, only TCR beta chains were sequenced, and detectable features were limited by the absence of alpha or paired-chain data. In a later analysis, TCR association rates were found to vary across HLA loci, with the most associated TCRs seen for DRB1 alleles and the fewest for HLA-C alleles. V-gene and J-gene trimming of TCR beta chains was associated with a missense DCLRE1C variant in a later genetic analysis, and the association was replicated in an independent cohort. Correlated functional status among segregating V segments might be attributable to linkage disequilibrium, but an unknown experimental factor could not be ruled out. When HLA alleles, especially DR and DQ, strongly co-occurred, attributing TCR associations to individual alleles was difficult. In vitro tests confirmed that a few of the cytomegalovirus-associated TCR beta chains recognize cytomegalovirus antigens. Most TCR sequences were seen in very few donors, while some public TCRs were found in many individuals. The classifier was reported to diagnose cytomegalovirus status with high specificity and sensitivity in both the original and validation cohorts. For the cohort, immune exposure information was limited to CMV serostatus. The earlier analysis of about 600 of the donors excluded approximately 17 rarely observed V segments, including chromosome 9 orphons, because counts were too low. Compared with the roughly 600-donor mean, donors in an Asian-associated ancestry cluster had fewer N-insertions in productive TCRs, according to a later genetic analysis. A further reported finding was that TCR beta sequences accurately predicted the HLA-A and HLA-B alleles for most subjects in the first cohort. It was suggested by the authors that the approach could potentially be generalized to other disease states and immunological phenotypes. Because some donors lacked HLA typing at each locus, the association tests relied only on the typed subset.

Libraries were built with the immunoSEQ multiplex PCR assay. The multiplex PCR relied on a mix of 60 forward primers for TCR Vbeta segments and 13 reverse primers for TCR Jbeta segments. The CDR3 region of rearranged TCR beta genes was amplified from genomic DNA with a multiplex PCR assay. The Illumina HiSeq System was used to sequence the amplified TCR beta libraries as 87-base-pair reads. The published analysis was carried out like this. A later analysis tallied 80 million to 95 million unique TCR beta chains across the 666 repertoires, and about 12 million of those chains were shared by two or more donors. To remove PCR and sequencing errors, raw reads were error-corrected and collapsed into unique sequences using a nearest-neighbor algorithm that merged closely related sequences. To assign V, D and J gene segments, CDR3 sequences were aligned to IMGT reference sequences. For a sequence to be retained, a match of at least six nucleotides was required to both a V gene segment and a J gene segment. A rearrangement counted as productive if the CDR3 had no stop codons and remained in frame with V and J, and every other rearrangement counted as non-productive. Following IMGT convention, CDR3 was defined as the stretch from the second conserved V-encoded cysteine to the conserved J-encoded phenylalanine. The earlier analysis of roughly 590 of the donors excluded sequences that lacked an unambiguous match to a single V gene segment. In an earlier analysis of almost 600 of the donors, a V segment was called functional when productive rearrangements were above 56.7%, and segregating when the standard deviation between donors exceeded 5%. A statistical classification framework was developed to diagnose cytomegalovirus status using the catalog of TCR beta chain sequences. V and J gene assignment, in a later analysis, came from comparing TCR nucleotide sequences with IMGT/GENE-DB human TR gene sequences. Using the TCRdist pipeline, a later analysis assigned CDR3 sequences along with most-parsimonious VDJ recombination scenarios. In a later analysis, every TCR beta chain was defined by the combination of its CDR3 amino acid sequence and its V-gene family, and reads without a unique V-gene family were dropped. In a later analysis, 500 to 650 highly shared, low-generation-probability nucleotide sequences were removed to address suspected cross-contamination and a sequencing artifact. In a later analysis, a clonal expansion index was calculated for each public chain from normalized within-repertoire ranks of inferred template counts. Generation probabilities in a later analysis came from a VDJ recombination model fitted to out-of-frame rearrangements, and those results were checked against IGoR. In a later analysis, hypergeometric tests were used to score TCR-TCR, TCR-HLA and TCR-CMV co-occurrence, with a repertoire-size bias correction applied to TCR pairs. False discovery rates were estimated in a later analysis by permuting HLA or CMV assignments 20 times. In a later analysis, co-occurring TCRs were grouped using DBSCAN, and TCRdist sequence similarity was added for clustering within HLA-allele-positive subsets. Repertoires with fewer than 30,000 or more than 120,000 public chains, plus five repertoires with anomalous nucleotide sharing, were excluded from co-occurrence clustering. Imported from immuneACCESS, the table was reduced by TCRdb to in-frame sequences with V and J called. These copies leave out some clones; in studies compared against another copy, an unresolved V gene accounts for under half, and the cause of the remainder is not known. The D gene and trimming were derived from the DNA, and the V and J assignments and clone size from that table. This sample comprises about 180,000 clones, about 80% of them detected only once. About 7% of the sample goes to the ten largest clones.

The sequence joins TRBV6-5 to TRBJ2-5; TRBD2 could be the D gene, as 5 bases match. Sequenced material: PBMCs. This clonotype was obtained from a man aged 25 to 40 in good health and CMV-seropositive. The CDR3 protein is CASSQTKRKRETQYF. The sequenced DNA: TGTGCCAGCAGCCAGACTAAGCGGAAGAGAGAGACCCAGTACTTC.